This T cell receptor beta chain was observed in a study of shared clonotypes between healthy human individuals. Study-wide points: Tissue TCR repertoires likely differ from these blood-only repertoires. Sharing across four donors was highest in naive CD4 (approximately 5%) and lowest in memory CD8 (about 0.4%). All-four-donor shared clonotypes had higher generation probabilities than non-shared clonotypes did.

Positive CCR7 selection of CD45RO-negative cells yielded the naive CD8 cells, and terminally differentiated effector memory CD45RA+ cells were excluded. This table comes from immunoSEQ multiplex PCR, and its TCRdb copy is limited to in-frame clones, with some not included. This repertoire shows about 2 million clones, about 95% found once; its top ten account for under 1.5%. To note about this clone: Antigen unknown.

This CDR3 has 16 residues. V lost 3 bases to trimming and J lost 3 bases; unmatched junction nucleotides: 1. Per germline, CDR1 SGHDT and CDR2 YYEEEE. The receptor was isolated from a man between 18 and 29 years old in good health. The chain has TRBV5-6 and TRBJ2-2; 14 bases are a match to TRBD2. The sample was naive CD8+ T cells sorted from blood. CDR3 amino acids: CASSSGLAGDTGELFF. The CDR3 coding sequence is TGTGCCAGCAGCTCGGGACTAGCGGGAGACACCGGGGAGCTGTTTTTT.